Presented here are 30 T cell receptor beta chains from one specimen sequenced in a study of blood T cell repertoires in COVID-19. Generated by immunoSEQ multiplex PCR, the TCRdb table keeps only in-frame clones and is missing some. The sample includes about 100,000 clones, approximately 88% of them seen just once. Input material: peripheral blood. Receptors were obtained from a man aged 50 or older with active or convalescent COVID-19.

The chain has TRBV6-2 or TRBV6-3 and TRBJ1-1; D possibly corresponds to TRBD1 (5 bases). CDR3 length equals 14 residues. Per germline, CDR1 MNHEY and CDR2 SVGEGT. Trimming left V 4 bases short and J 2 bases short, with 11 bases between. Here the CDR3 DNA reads TGTGCCAGCAGTTCACTAACAGGTAACACTGAAGCTTTCTTT. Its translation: CASSSLTGNTEAFF.

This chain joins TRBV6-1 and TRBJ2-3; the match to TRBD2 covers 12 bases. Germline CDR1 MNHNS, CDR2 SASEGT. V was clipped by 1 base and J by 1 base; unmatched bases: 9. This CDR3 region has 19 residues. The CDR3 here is CASSEGRLAGGPGTDTQYF. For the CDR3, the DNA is TGTGCCAGCAGTGAAGGCCGGCTAGCGGGAGGGCCCGGCACAGATACGCAGTATTTT.

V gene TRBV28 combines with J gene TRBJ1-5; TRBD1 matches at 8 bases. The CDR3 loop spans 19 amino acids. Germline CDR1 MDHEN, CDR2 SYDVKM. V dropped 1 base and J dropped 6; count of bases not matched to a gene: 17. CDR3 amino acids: CASSLFDLVGTGRAQPQHF. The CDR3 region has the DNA TGTGCCAGCAGTTTATTTGATTTGGTAGGGACAGGTCGGGCTCAGCCCCAGCATTTT. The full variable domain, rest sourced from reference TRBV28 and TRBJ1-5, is DVKVTQSSRYLVKRTGEKVFLECVQDMDHENMFWYRQDPGLGLRLIYFSYDVKMKEKGDIPEGYSVSREKKERFSLILESASTNQTSMYLCASSLFDLVGTGRAQPQHFGDGTRLSIL.

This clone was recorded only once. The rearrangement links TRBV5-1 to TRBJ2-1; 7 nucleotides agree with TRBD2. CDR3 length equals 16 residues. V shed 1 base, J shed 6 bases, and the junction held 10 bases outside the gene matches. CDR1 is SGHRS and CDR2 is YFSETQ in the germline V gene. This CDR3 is CASSLLWEGQGNEQFF. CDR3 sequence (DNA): TGCGCCAGCAGCTTGCTGTGGGAGGGCCAGGGCAATGAGCAGTTCTTC.

CDR3 sequence reads: CASTPGGRGYTF. CDR3 nucleotides: TGTGCCAGCACTCCTGGGGGCAGGGGCTACACCTTC. The chain couples TRBV6-5 to TRBJ1-2; D is possibly TRBD1 (6 bases). The CDR3 extends over 12 amino acids. V dropped 7 bases and J dropped 8 bases, with 14 bases sitting between them. The germline V gene has CDR1 MNHEY and CDR2 SVGAGI.

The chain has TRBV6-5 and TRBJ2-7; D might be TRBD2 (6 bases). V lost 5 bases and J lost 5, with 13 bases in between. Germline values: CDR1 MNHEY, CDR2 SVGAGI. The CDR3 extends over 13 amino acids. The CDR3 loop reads CASSPEGRNEQYF. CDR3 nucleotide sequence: TGTGCCAGCAGTCCGGAGGGGCGAAACGAGCAGTACTTC.

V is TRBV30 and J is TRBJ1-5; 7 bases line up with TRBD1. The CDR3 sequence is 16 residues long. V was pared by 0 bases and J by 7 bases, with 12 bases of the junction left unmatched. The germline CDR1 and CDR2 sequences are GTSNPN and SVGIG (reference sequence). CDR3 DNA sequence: TGTGCCTGGAGTGTACAGGGGCAGAGACTATGGCAGCCCCAGCATTTT. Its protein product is CAWSVQGQRLWQPQHF.

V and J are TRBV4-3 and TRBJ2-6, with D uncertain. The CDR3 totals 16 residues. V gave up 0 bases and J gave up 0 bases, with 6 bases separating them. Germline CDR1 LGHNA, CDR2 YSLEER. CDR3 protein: CASSQDHSSGANVLTF. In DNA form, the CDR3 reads TGCGCCAGCAGCCAAGATCACAGCTCTGGGGCCAACGTCCTGACTTTC.

DNA of the CDR3: TGTGCCAGCAGCCCACAGGGTTACGAGCAGTACTTC. Amino acids: CASSPQGYEQYF. The chain employs TRBV11-2 and TRBJ2-7; perhaps TRBD1 as D (6 bases). CDR1 is SGHAT and CDR2 is FQNNGV in the germline V gene. The V end was cut by 5 bases, the J end by 4 bases, with 9 bases between. The CDR3 is 12 amino acids.

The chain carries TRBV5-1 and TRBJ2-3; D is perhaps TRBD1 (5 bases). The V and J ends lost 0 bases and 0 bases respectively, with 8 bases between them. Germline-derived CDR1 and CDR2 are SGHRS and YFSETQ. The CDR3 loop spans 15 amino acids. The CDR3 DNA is TGCGCCAGCAGCTTGGAGGACATTAGCACAGATACGCAGTATTTT. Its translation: CASSLEDISTDTQYF.

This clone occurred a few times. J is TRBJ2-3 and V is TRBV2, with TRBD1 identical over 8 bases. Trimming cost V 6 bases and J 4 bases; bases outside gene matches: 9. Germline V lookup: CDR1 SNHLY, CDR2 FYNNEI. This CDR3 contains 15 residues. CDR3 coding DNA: TGTGCCAGCAGCGTCGACAGGGGCTTACCAGATACGCAGTATTTT. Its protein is CASSVDRGLPDTQYF.

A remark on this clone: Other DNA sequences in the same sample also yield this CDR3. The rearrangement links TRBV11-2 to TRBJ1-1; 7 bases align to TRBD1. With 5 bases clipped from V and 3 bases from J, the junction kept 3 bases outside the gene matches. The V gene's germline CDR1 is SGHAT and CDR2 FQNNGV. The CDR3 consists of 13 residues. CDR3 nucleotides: TGTGCCAGCAGCCGAACAGGGGACACTGAAGCTTTCTTT. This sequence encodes CASSRTGDTEAFF.

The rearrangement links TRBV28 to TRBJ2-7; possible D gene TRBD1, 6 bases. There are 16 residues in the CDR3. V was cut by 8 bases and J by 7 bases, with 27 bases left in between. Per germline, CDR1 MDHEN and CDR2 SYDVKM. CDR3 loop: CASRERGWYGLEEQYF. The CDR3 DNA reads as TGTGCCAGCCGTGAGAGGGGGTGGTACGGCCTTGAGGAGCAGTACTTC.

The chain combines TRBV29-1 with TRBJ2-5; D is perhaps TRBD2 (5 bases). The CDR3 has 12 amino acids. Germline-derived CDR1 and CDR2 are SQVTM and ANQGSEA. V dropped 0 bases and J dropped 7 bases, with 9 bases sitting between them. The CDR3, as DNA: TGCAGCGTTGAAGAGGAAACTAGGACCCAGTACTTC. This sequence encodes CSVEEETRTQYF. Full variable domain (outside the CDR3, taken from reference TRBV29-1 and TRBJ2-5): SAVISQKPSRDICQRGTSLTIQCQVDSQVTMMFWYRQQPGQSLTLIATANQGSEATYESGFVIDKFPISRPNLTFSTLTVSNMSPEDSSIYLCSVEEETRTQYFGPGTRLLVL.

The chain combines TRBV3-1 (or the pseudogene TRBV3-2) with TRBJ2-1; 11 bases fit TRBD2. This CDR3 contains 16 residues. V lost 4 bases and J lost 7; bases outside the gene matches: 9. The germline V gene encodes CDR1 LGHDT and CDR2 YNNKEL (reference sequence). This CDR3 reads CASSLLGLAEQNEQFF. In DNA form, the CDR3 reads TGTGCCAGCAGCCTCCTGGGACTAGCGGAGCAAAATGAGCAGTTCTTC.

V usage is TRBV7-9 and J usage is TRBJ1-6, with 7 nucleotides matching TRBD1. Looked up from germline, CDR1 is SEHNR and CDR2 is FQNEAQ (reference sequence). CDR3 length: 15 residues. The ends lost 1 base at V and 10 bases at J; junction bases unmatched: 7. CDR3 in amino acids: CASSLDQDRWSPLHF. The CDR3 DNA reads TGTGCCAGCAGCTTAGACCAGGACAGGTGGTCACCCCTCCACTTT. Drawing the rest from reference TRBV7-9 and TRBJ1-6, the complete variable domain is DTGVSQNPRHKITKRGQNVTFRCDPISEHNRLYWYRQTLGQGPEFLTYFQNEAQLEKSRLLSDRFSAERPKGSFSTLEIQRTEQGDSAMYLCASSLDQDRWSPLHFGNGTRLTVT.

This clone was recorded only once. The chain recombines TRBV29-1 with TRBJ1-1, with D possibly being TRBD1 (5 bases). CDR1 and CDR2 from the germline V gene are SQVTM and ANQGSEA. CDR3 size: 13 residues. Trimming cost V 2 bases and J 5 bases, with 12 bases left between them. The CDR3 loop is CSVEKGKGTEAFF. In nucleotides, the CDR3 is TGCAGCGTTGAAAAAGGGAAGGGGACTGAAGCTTTCTTT. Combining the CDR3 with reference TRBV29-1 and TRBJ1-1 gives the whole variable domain SAVISQKPSRDICQRGTSLTIQCQVDSQVTMMFWYRQQPGQSLTLIATANQGSEATYESGFVIDKFPISRPNLTFSTLTVSNMSPEDSSIYLCSVEKGKGTEAFFGQGTRLTVV.

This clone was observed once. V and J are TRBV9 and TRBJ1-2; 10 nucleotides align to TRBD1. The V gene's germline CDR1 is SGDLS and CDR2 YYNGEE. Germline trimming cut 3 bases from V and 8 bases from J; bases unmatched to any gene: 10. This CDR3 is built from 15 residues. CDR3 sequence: CASSGLPGQGTGYTF. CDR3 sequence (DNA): TGTGCCAGCAGCGGACTACCGGGACAGGGGACGGGCTACACCTTC.

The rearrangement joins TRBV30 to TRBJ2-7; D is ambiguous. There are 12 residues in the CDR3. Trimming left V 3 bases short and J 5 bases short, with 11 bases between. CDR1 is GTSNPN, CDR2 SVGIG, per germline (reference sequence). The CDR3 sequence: CAWREALDEQYF. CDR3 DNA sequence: TGTGCCTGGAGAGAAGCACTGGACGAGCAGTACTTC.

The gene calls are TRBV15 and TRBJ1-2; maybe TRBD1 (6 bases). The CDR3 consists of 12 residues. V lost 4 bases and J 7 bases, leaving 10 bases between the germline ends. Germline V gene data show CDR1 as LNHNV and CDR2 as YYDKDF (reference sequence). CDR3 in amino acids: CATSKQGRGYTF. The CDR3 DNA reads TGTGCCACCAGCAAACAGGGTCGTGGCTACACCTTC.

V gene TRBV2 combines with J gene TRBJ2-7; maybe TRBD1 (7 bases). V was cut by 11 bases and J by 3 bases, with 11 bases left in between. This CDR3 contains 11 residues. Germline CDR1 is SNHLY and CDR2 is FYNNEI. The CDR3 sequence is CAGGTDYEQYF. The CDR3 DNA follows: TGTGCCGGCGGGACAGACTACGAGCAGTACTTC.

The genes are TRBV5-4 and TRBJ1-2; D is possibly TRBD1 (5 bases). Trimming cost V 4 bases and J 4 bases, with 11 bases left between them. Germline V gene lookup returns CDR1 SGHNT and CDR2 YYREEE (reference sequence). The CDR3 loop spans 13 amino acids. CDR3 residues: CASSQQQGYGYTF. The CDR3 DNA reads TGTGCCAGCAGCCAACAGCAGGGCTATGGCTACACCTTC.

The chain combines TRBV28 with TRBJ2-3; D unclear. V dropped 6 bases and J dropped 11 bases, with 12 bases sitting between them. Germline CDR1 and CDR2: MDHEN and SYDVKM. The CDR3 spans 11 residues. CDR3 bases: TGTGCCAGCAGCCCTCTAGTAAAGCAGTATTTT. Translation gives CASSPLVKQYF.

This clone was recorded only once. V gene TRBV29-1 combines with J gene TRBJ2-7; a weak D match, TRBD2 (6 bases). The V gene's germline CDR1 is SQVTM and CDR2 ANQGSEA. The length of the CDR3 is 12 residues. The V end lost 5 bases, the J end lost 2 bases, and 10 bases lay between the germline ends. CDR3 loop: CSVRTTTYEQYF. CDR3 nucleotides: TGCAGCGTTAGGACTACCACCTACGAGCAGTACTTC.

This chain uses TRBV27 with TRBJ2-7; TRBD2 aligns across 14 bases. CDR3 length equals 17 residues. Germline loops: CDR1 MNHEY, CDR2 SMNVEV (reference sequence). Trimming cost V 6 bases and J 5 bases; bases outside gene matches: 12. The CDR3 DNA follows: TGTGCCAGCAGCGATCCCGGGACTAGCGGGAGTACTAACGAGCAGTACTTC. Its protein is CASSDPGTSGSTNEQYF.

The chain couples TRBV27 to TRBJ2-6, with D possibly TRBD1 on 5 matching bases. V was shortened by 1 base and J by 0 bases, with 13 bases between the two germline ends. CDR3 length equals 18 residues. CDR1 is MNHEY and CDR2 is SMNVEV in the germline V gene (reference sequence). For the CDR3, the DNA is TGTGCCAGCAGTTTATTTTTTGACAGCCTCTCTGGGGCCAACGTCCTGACTTTC. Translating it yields CASSLFFDSLSGANVLTF.

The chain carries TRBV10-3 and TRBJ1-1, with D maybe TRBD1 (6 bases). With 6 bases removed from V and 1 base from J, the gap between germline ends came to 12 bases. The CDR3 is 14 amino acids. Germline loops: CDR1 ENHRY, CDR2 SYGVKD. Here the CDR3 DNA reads TGTGCCATCAGAACCGGGACACGGAACACTGAAGCTTTCTTT. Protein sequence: CAIRTGTRNTEAFF.

The CDR3 is CASSNGQEETQYF. The CDR3 DNA reads TGTGCCAGTAGTAATGGGCAAGAAGAGACCCAGTACTTC. The chain combines TRBV19 with TRBJ2-5; no definite D call. The ends were cut back, 4 bases at V and 3 bases at J, with 9 bases in the middle. Germline V lookup: CDR1 LNHDA, CDR2 SQIVND (reference sequence). The CDR3 is 13 residues long. The variable domain in full, with the rest retrieved from reference TRBV19 and TRBJ2-5, is DGGITQSPKYLFRKEGQNVTLSCEQNLNHDAMYWYRQDPGQGLRLIYYSQIVNDFQKGDIAEGYSVSREKKESFPLTVTSAQKNPTAFYLCASSNGQEETQYFGPGTRLLVL.

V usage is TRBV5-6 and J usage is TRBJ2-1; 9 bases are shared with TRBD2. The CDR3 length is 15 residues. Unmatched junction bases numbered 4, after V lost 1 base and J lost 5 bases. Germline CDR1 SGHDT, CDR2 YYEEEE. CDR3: CASSLTSGLHNEQFF. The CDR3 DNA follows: TGTGCCAGCAGCTTGACTAGCGGGTTGCACAATGAGCAGTTCTTC.

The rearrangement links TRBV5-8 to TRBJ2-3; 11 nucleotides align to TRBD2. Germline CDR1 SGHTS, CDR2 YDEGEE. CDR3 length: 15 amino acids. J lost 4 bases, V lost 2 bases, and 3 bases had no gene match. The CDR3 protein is CASSFSGRGPDTQYF. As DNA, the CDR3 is TGTGCCAGCAGCTTTAGCGGGAGGGGTCCAGATACGCAGTATTTT.